Presented here are 29 T cell receptor beta chains from one specimen sequenced in a study of blood T cells in healthy people across ages. Primed by a sample-barcoded 5' primer and a J-beta primer mix, a second PCR proceeded for about 7 to 11 cycles. TCRdb analysed the 5' RACE reads with MiXCR anew, one entry per CDR3 protein. This table holds roughly 1.9 million distinct CDR3 sequences, roughly 43% found once. Sequencing input: blood. These receptors came from a human donor in good health.

The chain joins TRBV6-6 to TRBJ2-3; 7 bases are a match to TRBD2. The V gene's germline CDR1 is MNHNY and CDR2 SVGAGI (reference sequence). This CDR3 has 15 residues. V trimming: 6 bases; J trimming: 2 bases; junction bases outside the gene matches: 8. CDR3 in DNA: TGTGCCAGCAGGCCGGGGCGGGGGTACACAGATACGCAGTATTTT. Protein sequence: CASRPGRGYTDTQYF.

V gene TRBV29-1 combines with J gene TRBJ2-5; a weak D match, TRBD2 (6 bases). Per the germline V gene, CDR1 is SQVTM and CDR2 is ANQGSEA. Trimming took 6 bases from V and 8 from J, leaving 16 bases between them. The CDR3 totals 12 residues. The CDR3 DNA reads TGCAGCGTAGTGGGACTCTTGGGAACCCAGTACTTC. Translating it yields CSVVGLLGTQYF.

This clonotype was recorded at least ten times. This may be a read error, as it is one base from a much larger clone. V and J are TRBV5-1 and TRBJ2-7; perhaps TRBD1 as D (6 bases). The CDR3 totals 13 residues. The germline V gene has CDR1 SGHRS and CDR2 YFSETQ. This chain's CDR3 is CASSLEGDYEQYF. CDR3 DNA: TGTGCCAGCAGCTTAGAGGGGGACTACGAGCAGTACTTC.

This clonotype was seen repeatedly, ten times or more. The V gene is TRBV5-1, the J gene TRBJ2-7; D is unresolved. This CDR3 comprises 15 residues. The V end was cut by 6 bases, the J end by 1 base, with 17 bases between. Germline V lookup: CDR1 SGHRS, CDR2 YFSETQ. CDR3 DNA: TGCGCCAGCACATTTACCCATGGCAGTTCCTACGAGCAGTACTTC. This codes for CASTFTHGSSYEQYF.

In this sample, this clonotype turned up a few times. The rearrangement uses TRBV29-1 and TRBJ1-4; D might be TRBD1 (5 bases). CDR3 length equals 13 residues. Germline lookup yields CDR1 SQVTM and CDR2 ANQGSEA. V was cut by 4 bases and J by 8 bases, with 14 bases left in between. The CDR3, as DNA: TGCAGCGTTGGAGGGGTAAGAGACGAAAAACTGTTTTTT. Its protein product is CSVGGVRDEKLFF.

The rearrangement links TRBV5-1 to TRBJ1-4; no clear D. Germline V gene data show CDR1 as SGHRS and CDR2 as YFSETQ. The length of the CDR3 is 15 residues. The V end was cut by 4 bases, the J end by 0 bases, with 10 bases between. The CDR3 DNA reads as TGCGCCAGCAGCCCCCGTAGGCCAACTAATGAAAAACTGTTTTTT. Amino acid sequence: CASSPRRPTNEKLFF.

This clonotype was detected many times. One end of the junction is discordant with germline, which a read error may explain. This rearrangement joins TRBV5-1 to TRBJ1-2; possible D gene TRBD1, 5 bases. There are 12 residues in the CDR3. Germline V gives CDR1 SGHRS, CDR2 YFSETQ. The CDR3 region is CASSLGEDGYTF. Written as DNA, the CDR3 is TGTGCCAGCAGCTTAGGGGAGGATGGCTACACCTTC.

This clonotype turned up a few times. The rearrangement joins TRBV20-1 to TRBJ1-2; D gene uncertain. The germline gives CDR1 DFQATT, CDR2 SNEGSKA (reference sequence). V lost 5 bases to trimming and J lost 7 bases, with 14 bases between them. The CDR3 totals 12 residues. The CDR3: CSAGREFSGYTF. For the CDR3, the DNA is TGCAGTGCTGGTCGGGAGTTCTCTGGCTACACCTTC.

This clonotype turned up a few times. V usage is TRBV10-3 and J usage is TRBJ2-1; D may be TRBD2 (6 bases). V was trimmed by 3 bases and J by 5 bases, leaving 17 bases between them. There are 16 residues in the CDR3. Germline V gives CDR1 ENHRY, CDR2 SYGVKD. CDR3 nucleotides: TGTGCCATCAGTGATGCCGGAGGAGGGAACCACAATGAGCAGTTCTTC. This sequence encodes CAISDAGGGNHNEQFF.

This chain joins TRBV7-9 and TRBJ2-1, with D perhaps TRBD1 (7 bases). Germline CDR1 is SEHNR and CDR2 is FQNEAQ (reference sequence). Trimming took 5 bases from V and 6 from J, leaving 20 bases between them. This CDR3 is built from 16 residues. The chain's CDR3 is CASSPPNTGEANEQFF. The CDR3 bases are TGTGCCAGCAGCCCTCCTAATACAGGGGAGGCCAATGAGCAGTTCTTC.

There are a few counts of this clonotype. The chain links TRBV6-5 to TRBJ1-2, with D perhaps matching TRBD1 (5 bases). The germline gives CDR1 MNHEY, CDR2 SVGAGI. Trimming left V 8 bases short and J 8 bases short, with 15 bases between. The CDR3 contains 12 residues. The CDR3 region is CASRDVAMGYTF. CDR3 nucleotide sequence: TGTGCCAGCCGGGACGTAGCTATGGGCTACACCTTC.

This clonotype has just a few counts. This chain connects TRBV4-2 to TRBJ1-5; D ambiguous. There are 14 residues in the CDR3. V was trimmed by 1 base and J by 6 bases, leaving 10 bases between them. CDR1 is LGHNA, CDR2 YNFKEQ, per germline. The CDR3 here is CASSQAAPGQPQHF. CDR3 bases: TGTGCCAGCAGCCAAGCTGCCCCTGGTCAGCCCCAGCATTTT.

This clonotype was found a few times. The rearrangement links TRBV6-5 to TRBJ2-7; 10 bases map to TRBD1. Germline V gives CDR1 MNHEY, CDR2 SVGAGI. The CDR3 covers 17 residues. V trimming: 8 bases; J trimming: 0 bases; junction bases outside the gene matches: 13. CDR3 coding DNA: TGTGCCAGCGGCTTCCTCGGGGGGACAGGGGCCTCCTACGAGCAGTACTTC. It codes for CASGFLGGTGASYEQYF.

This clonotype was observed a handful of times. J is TRBJ2-1 and V is TRBV5-6; perhaps TRBD2 as D (6 bases). The CDR3 runs to 16 residues. The V end lost 0 bases, the J end lost 10 bases, and 20 bases lay between the germline ends. Germline V CDR1 and CDR2: SGHDT, YYEEEE. Here the CDR3 reads CASSLDLRMGGFEQFF. The CDR3, as DNA: TGTGCCAGCAGCTTGGATCTGAGAATGGGGGGTTTCGAGCAGTTCTTC.

This clonotype occurred a few times. This chain connects TRBV29-1 to TRBJ2-5, with D unresolved. Judging by the DNA end, TRBJ2-1 fits better; the J call may be wrong. There are 15 residues in the CDR3. CDR1 and CDR2 (germline): SQVTM, ANQGSEA. CDR3: CSVHPERLLQETQFF. CDR3 bases: TGCAGCGTCCACCCTGAGAGACTTCTACAAGAGACCCAGTTCTTC.

The rearrangement links TRBV18 to TRBJ1-5; perhaps TRBD1 as D (6 bases). From germline, CDR1 is KGHSH and CDR2 LQKENI. The CDR3 is 13 amino acids. The V gene lost 3 bases and the J gene lost 6 bases, with 9 bases spanning the gap. CDR3 DNA sequence: TGTGCCAGCTCACCGAGGGACACTCAGCCCCAGCATTTT. It codes for CASSPRDTQPQHF.

The chain employs TRBV6-5 and TRBJ2-5; 7 bases agree with TRBD1. The end of the DNA is better explained by TRBJ2-7, so the J call may be wrong. This CDR3 is 16 amino acids long. Germline CDR1 MNHEY, CDR2 SVGAGI. CDR3 nucleotide sequence: TGTGCCAGCAGCCTAACCAGACAGGGTCCGGACTACGAGCAGTACTTC. Protein sequence: CASSLTRQGPDYEQYF.

The rearrangement uses TRBV6-2 or TRBV6-3 and TRBJ1-1, with TRBD1 matching 9 bases. CDR3 size: 13 residues. Trimming at V came to 10 bases and at J to 3 bases, leaving 6 bases not matched to a gene. Germline V CDR1 and CDR2: MNHEY, SVGEGT. The CDR3, as DNA: TGTGCCATCTGGGACAGGGCGGACACTGAAGCTTTCTTT. This encodes CAIWDRADTEAFF.

This chain joins TRBV12-3 or TRBV12-4 and TRBJ1-1, with 7 bases matching TRBD1. The CDR3 extends over 14 amino acids. The trim removed 6 bases at V and 5 bases at J, leaving 9 bases unmatched. The DNA of the CDR3 is TGTGCCAGCAGCCTACAGACAGGGTTAACTGAAGCTTTCTTT. This sequence encodes CASSLQTGLTEAFF.

The genes are TRBV13 and TRBJ2-5; D may be TRBD1 (6 bases). There are 14 residues in the CDR3. V was trimmed by 6 bases and J by 5 bases, leaving 16 bases between them. The germline V gene encodes CDR1 PRHDT and CDR2 FYEKMQ (reference sequence). DNA for the CDR3: TGTGCCAGCAGTTCCGGACAGTACGCGGAGACCCAGTACTTC. As protein: CASSSGQYAETQYF.

This clonotype was seen just once. The chain is built from TRBV4-2 and TRBJ2-1; D tentatively reads TRBD1 or TRBD2 (6 bases each). The CDR3 has 14 residues. The V and J ends lost 4 bases and 4 bases respectively, with 11 bases between them. The germline CDR1 and CDR2 sequences are LGHNA and YNFKEQ. Here the CDR3 reads CASSPGGQYNEQFF. The CDR3 DNA follows: TGTGCCAGCAGCCCCGGGGGCCAGTACAATGAGCAGTTCTTC.

Ten or more counts support this clonotype. V gene TRBV7-2 combines with J gene TRBJ2-7; the D call may be TRBD1 or TRBD2 (6 bases each). Trimming removed 2 bases at V and 2 bases at J, with 10 bases between. The germline V gene has CDR1 SGHTA and CDR2 FQGNSA. The CDR3 is 14 residues long. CDR3 loop: CASSLRRGAYEQYF. CDR3 DNA sequence: TGTGCCAGCAGCTTAAGAAGGGGGGCCTACGAGCAGTACTTC.

With respect to this clonotype: It is unclear where the CDR3 begins or ends on the DNA, so no DNA is shown, and the CDR3 is as TCRdb lists it. The chain couples TRBV28 to TRBJ2-6; TRBD1 was called by the table and not checked on the DNA. Counting both end residues, the CDR3 totals 18 amino acids. The germline gives CDR1 MDHEN, CDR2 SYDVKM. CDR3 amino acids: CASSLWAGVGTGANVRTF.

This clonotype appeared many times. The chain is built from TRBV7-2 and TRBJ1-2; unclear D gene. From germline, CDR1 is SGHTA and CDR2 FQGNSA. Trimming left V 1 base short and J 0 bases short, with 6 bases between. CDR3 length: 14 amino acids. The CDR3, as DNA: TGTGCCAGCAGCTTAGGGGTTACTAACTATGGCTACACCTTC. Its translation: CASSLGVTNYGYTF.

This clonotype was counted at least ten times. This sequence joins TRBV6-2 or TRBV6-3 and TRBJ1-5, with 7 nucleotides matching TRBD1. With 11 bases clipped from V and 5 bases from J, the junction kept 6 bases outside the gene matches. The CDR3 covers 12 residues. The V gene's germline CDR1 is MNHEY and CDR2 SVGEGT. CDR3 nucleotide sequence: TGTGCCTCCCGACAGGGTGATCAGCCCCAGCATTTT. It encodes CASRQGDQPQHF.

Worth noting for this clonotype: An end of the junction does not agree with germline; a read error may underlie this. This sequence joins TRBV18 and TRBJ1-1; D is perhaps TRBD1 (6 bases). The CDR3 length is 16 residues. Germline lookup yields CDR1 KGHSH and CDR2 LQKENI. The DNA for the CDR3 is TGTGCCAACTCACTTTCGGCCTACAGGGATCGGATGAGGGCTTTCTTT. This gives the protein CANSLSAYRDRMRAFF.

This clonotype was found many times. The J gene is TRBJ2-1, the V gene TRBV4-2, with a tentative D call TRBD2 (6 bases). Germline lookup yields CDR1 LGHNA and CDR2 YNFKEQ. V dropped 2 bases and J dropped 0 bases, with 11 bases sitting between them. The CDR3 runs to 16 residues. CDR3 sequence (DNA): TGTGCCAGCAGCCAACCGGGACTGAGCTCCTACAATGAGCAGTTCTTC. It codes for CASSQPGLSSYNEQFF.

J is TRBJ2-4 and V is TRBV20-1, with TRBD1 matching 7 bases. The germline CDR1 and CDR2 sequences are DFQATT and SNEGSKA (reference sequence). V lost 3 bases and J lost 6; bases outside the gene matches: 11. The CDR3 extends over 15 amino acids. The CDR3 bases are TGCAGTGCTAGGGAACAAGGGGGCCGGGGAAACATTCAGTACTTC. Its protein product is CSAREQGGRGNIQYF.

CDR3 region: CSATAGGPLNEQFF. The DNA of the CDR3 is TGCAGTGCTACCGCGGGGGGGCCTCTCAATGAGCAGTTCTTC. The V call is TRBV20-1, the J call TRBJ2-1; 9 bases align to TRBD2. Germline assignment: CDR1 DFQATT and CDR2 SNEGSKA (reference sequence). The ends lost 4 bases at V and 6 bases at J; junction bases unmatched: 7. The CDR3 totals 14 residues.